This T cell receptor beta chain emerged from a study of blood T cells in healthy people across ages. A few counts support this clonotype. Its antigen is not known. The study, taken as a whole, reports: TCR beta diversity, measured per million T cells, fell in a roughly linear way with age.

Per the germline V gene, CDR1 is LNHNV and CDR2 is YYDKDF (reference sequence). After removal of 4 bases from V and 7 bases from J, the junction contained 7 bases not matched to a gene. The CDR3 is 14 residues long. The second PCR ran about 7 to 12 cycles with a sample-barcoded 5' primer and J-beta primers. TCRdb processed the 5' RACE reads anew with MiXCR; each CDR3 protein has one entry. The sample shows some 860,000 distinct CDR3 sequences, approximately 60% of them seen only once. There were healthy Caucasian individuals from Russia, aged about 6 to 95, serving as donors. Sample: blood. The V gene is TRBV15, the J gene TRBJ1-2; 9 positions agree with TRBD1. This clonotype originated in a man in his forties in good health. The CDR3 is CATSTGTGSSGYTF. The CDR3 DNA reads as TGTGCCACCAGCACCGGGACAGGGTCTAGTGGCTACACCTTC.